The 29 T cell receptor beta chains presented below share a single source sample, sequenced in a study of blood T cell repertoires in COVID-19. Measured with immunoSEQ multiplex PCR; TCRdb has only the in-frame clones, and not every one. The table records 250,000 to 300,000 clones, 70% to 90% of them present only once. The source material was PBMCs or T cells enriched from blood (not recorded which). All receptors come from a woman in her forties or fifties who had recovered from COVID-19.

The chain has TRBV29-1 and TRBJ1-2; TRBD1 aligns across 7 bases. This CDR3 has 13 residues. CDR1 is SQVTM, CDR2 ANQGSEA, per germline. Germline trimming cut 4 bases from V and 2 bases from J; bases unmatched to any gene: 4. CDR3: CSVVGQQNYGYTF. DNA for the CDR3: TGCAGCGTTGTGGGACAGCAGAACTATGGCTACACCTTC.

The V and J genes are TRBV28 and TRBJ1-2; 9 positions agree with TRBD1. Germline values: CDR1 MDHEN, CDR2 SYDVKM. The CDR3 is 15 amino acids. J gave up 5 bases and V 8 bases, and 12 bases lay outside the gene matches. CDR3 DNA: TGTGCCAGCCGGGGCGGGACAGGGCTTCGGTATGGCTACACCTTC. It codes for CASRGGTGLRYGYTF.

The chain uses TRBV13 and TRBJ1-4; tentative D call: TRBD1 (5 bases). The V gene's germline CDR1 is PRHDT and CDR2 FYEKMQ (reference sequence). Deletions cut 2 bases from V and 8 bases from J, with 9 bases between. This CDR3 contains 13 residues. CDR3 sequence: CASSLKGWEKLFF. CDR3 nucleotide sequence: TGTGCCAGCAGCTTAAAGGGGTGGGAAAAACTGTTTTTT.

The chain has TRBV30 and TRBJ1-4; TRBD1 matches at 9 bases. The V gene end was trimmed by 8 bases and the J gene end by 8 bases; junction bases not matched to a gene: 9. The CDR3 consists of 13 residues. The V gene's germline CDR1 is GTSNPN and CDR2 SVGIG (reference sequence). CDR3 sequence reads: CAGDTGGLEKLFF. The DNA of the CDR3 is TGTGCCGGGGACACAGGGGGCTTAGAAAAACTGTTTTTT.

The rearrangement links TRBV19 to TRBJ2-3, with a possible D match to TRBD1 (6 bases). Germline assignment: CDR1 LNHDA and CDR2 SQIVND (reference sequence). The ends were cut back, 7 bases at V and 2 bases at J, with 19 bases in the middle. This CDR3 is 16 amino acids long. CDR3 residues: CASTQGLPGNTDTQYF. Written as DNA, the CDR3 is TGTGCCAGTACCCAGGGGCTTCCGGGGAACACAGATACGCAGTATTTT. Full variable domain (outside the CDR3, taken from reference TRBV19 and TRBJ2-3): DGGITQSPKYLFRKEGQNVTLSCEQNLNHDAMYWYRQDPGQGLRLIYYSQIVNDFQKGDIAEGYSVSREKKESFPLTVTSAQKNPTAFYLCASTQGLPGNTDTQYFGPGTRLTVL.

The chain has TRBV12-3 or TRBV12-4 and TRBJ2-7; TRBD2 matches at 8 bases. Germline trimming cut 9 bases from V and 5 bases from J; bases unmatched to any gene: 9. The CDR3 sequence is 13 residues long. The CDR3 bases are TGTGCCAGTAAAATTAGCGGGACTCACGAGCAGTACTTC. It codes for CASKISGTHEQYF.

V usage is TRBV6-5 and J usage is TRBJ2-5; unclear D gene. V lost 7 bases and J lost 0, with 12 bases in between. This CDR3 is 14 amino acids long. The germline V gene encodes CDR1 MNHEY and CDR2 SVGAGI. CDR3 loop: CASKLAGHQETQYF. In DNA, the CDR3 is TGTGCCAGCAAGTTGGCAGGCCACCAAGAGACCCAGTACTTC.

This CDR3 reads CASSQVAHEQYF. CDR3 bases: TGTGCCAGCAGCCAAGTAGCCCACGAGCAGTACTTC. The J gene is TRBJ2-7, the V gene TRBV3-1 (or the pseudogene TRBV3-2); no reliable D call. This CDR3 is 12 amino acids long. Trimming pared 1 base from V and 5 bases from J, leaving 6 bases between. CDR1 and CDR2 (germline): LGHDT, YNNKEL (reference sequence).

V usage is TRBV18 and J usage is TRBJ2-1; 7 nucleotides match TRBD2. Per germline, CDR1 KGHSH and CDR2 LQKENI. This CDR3 spans 12 amino acids. V trimming: 2 bases; J trimming: 14 bases; junction bases outside the gene matches: 6. Here the CDR3 DNA reads TGTGCCAGCTCACCAGGGGGGGAGGCGGAGTTCTTC. Translation gives CASSPGGEAEFF.

This clone was recorded only once. V and J are TRBV27 and TRBJ1-2; 10 positions agree with TRBD1. Germline-derived CDR1 and CDR2 are MNHEY and SMNVEV (reference sequence). V shed 5 bases and J 4 bases; nucleotides not matched to a gene: 7. This CDR3 has 15 amino acids. CDR3 sequence reads: CASSARQGAIYGYTF. For the CDR3, the DNA is TGTGCCAGCAGTGCCCGACAGGGGGCCATCTATGGCTACACCTTC.

The chain links TRBV5-1 to TRBJ1-2; TRBD1 matches 9 bases. This CDR3 has 12 residues. V dropped 9 bases and J dropped 8; count of bases not matched to a gene: 8. Looked up from germline, CDR1 is SGHRS and CDR2 is YFSETQ. The CDR3 spells CAIPQGAKGYTF. CDR3 sequence (DNA): TGCGCCATCCCACAGGGGGCGAAAGGCTACACCTTC.

A remark on this clone: The junction shows a germline mismatch at one end, possibly a read error. J is TRBJ1-1 and V is TRBV7-7; tentatively, D is TRBD1 (5 bases). This CDR3 is 13 amino acids long. CDR1 and CDR2 (germline): SSHAT, FNYEAQ (reference sequence). The CDR3 bases are TGTGCTAGCAGCCGTGACAGAGACACTGAAGCTTTCTTT. Residues: CASSRDRDTEAFF.

The chain is built from TRBV5-5 and TRBJ1-5; TRBD1 is a possible D gene (6 bases). V was pared by 4 bases and J by 3 bases, with 11 bases between. Germline loops: CDR1 SGHKS, CDR2 YYEKEE (reference sequence). The CDR3 runs to 14 residues. Here the CDR3 reads CASSPRQANQPQHF. CDR3 DNA sequence: TGTGCCAGCAGCCCTCGACAGGCCAATCAGCCCCAGCATTTT.

This chain uses TRBV18 with TRBJ2-7; 7 bases are shared with TRBD1. This CDR3 is 13 amino acids long. With V trimmed by 6 bases and J by 6 bases, 8 bases remained unmatched. Germline loops: CDR1 KGHSH, CDR2 LQKENI. CDR3 DNA: TGTGCCAGCTCTCCGACAGGGAACGGCGAGCAGTACTTC. This codes for CASSPTGNGEQYF.

The V gene is TRBV19, the J gene TRBJ1-6; 7 bases fit TRBD1. The V gene's germline CDR1 is LNHDA and CDR2 SQIVND (reference sequence). This CDR3 has 14 residues. J was trimmed by 7 bases and V by 6 bases; bases with no gene match: 6. CDR3 nucleotides: TGTGCCAGTAGCTGGGACAGCGAGAATTCACCCCTCCACTTT. Protein: CASSWDSENSPLHF.

This chain links TRBV6-6 with TRBJ2-7, with 11 bases that match TRBD2. The V gene's germline CDR1 is MNHNY and CDR2 SVGAGI (reference sequence). V lost 6 bases to trimming and J lost 1 base; unmatched junction nucleotides: 2. The CDR3 runs to 14 residues. The chain's CDR3 is CASSRLAGSYEQYF. The CDR3 DNA sequence: TGTGCCAGCAGCCGACTAGCGGGATCCTACGAGCAGTACTTC.

The CDR3 DNA follows: TGTGCCAGCAGTCCACGACAGGGACCAGATACGCAGTATTTT. It encodes CASSPRQGPDTQYF. The chain carries TRBV27 and TRBJ2-3; 7 bases fit TRBD1. CDR3 length: 14 residues. The J segment lost 4 bases and the V segment lost 5 bases, leaving 6 bases of the junction unmatched. CDR1 and CDR2 (germline): MNHEY, SMNVEV (reference sequence).

V usage is TRBV7-9 and J usage is TRBJ1-4; 8 positions agree with TRBD1. Germline V gene lookup returns CDR1 SEHNR and CDR2 FQNEAQ (reference sequence). Trimming removed 5 bases from V and 7 bases from J; junction bases left unmatched: 9. There are 15 residues in the CDR3. The CDR3, as DNA: TGTGCCAGCAGCCCCGGGACAGGTGGGGGTGAAAAACTGTTTTTT. Its protein is CASSPGTGGGEKLFF.

The rearrangement links TRBV15 to TRBJ2-7, with TRBD2 as a possible D gene (5 bases). The length of the CDR3 is 14 residues. The ends were cut back, 4 bases at V and 3 bases at J, with 13 bases in the middle. The germline CDR1 and CDR2 sequences are LNHNV and YYDKDF (reference sequence). CDR3 sequence: CATSTASLNYEQYF. DNA of the CDR3: TGTGCCACCAGCACGGCTAGCTTAAACTACGAGCAGTACTTC.

The chain has TRBV14 and TRBJ1-1, with D hard to call. Germline CDR1 reads SGHDN; CDR2 reads FVKESK. The CDR3 sequence is 11 residues long. Trimming pared 7 bases from V and 8 bases from J, leaving 11 bases between. The DNA of the CDR3 is TGTGCCAGCACCCCGCACTCGGAAGCTTTCTTT. It specifies CASTPHSEAFF.

The rearrangement joins TRBV7-6 to TRBJ2-7, with a possible D match to TRBD1 (5 bases). This CDR3 has 14 amino acids. Germline V CDR1 and CDR2: SGHVS, FNYEAQ. The ends were cut back, 2 bases at V and 6 bases at J, with 14 bases in the middle. The CDR3: CASSLQGRSGEQYF. The CDR3 region has the DNA TGTGCCAGCAGCTTACAGGGTCGGTCGGGCGAGCAGTACTTC. Full variable domain (outside the CDR3, taken from reference TRBV7-6 and TRBJ2-7): GAGVSQSPRYKVTKRGQDVALRCDPISGHVSLYWYRQALGQGPEFLTYFNYEAQQDKSGLPNDRFSAERPEGSISTLTIQRTEQRDSAMYRCASSLQGRSGEQYFGPGTRLTVT.

V usage is TRBV4-2 and J usage is TRBJ2-5; a possible D gene is TRBD2 (7 bases). Per the germline V gene, CDR1 is LGHNA and CDR2 is YNFKEQ. The length of the CDR3 is 16 residues. V was shortened by 0 bases and J by 7 bases, with 18 bases between the two germline ends. CDR3 nucleotides: TGTGCCAGCAGCCAAGATGTGGGGGGAGGGGGTTGGACCCAGTACTTC. Residues: CASSQDVGGGGWTQYF.

The chain has TRBV7-9 and TRBJ2-2; 7 nucleotides align to TRBD2. Germline loops: CDR1 SEHNR, CDR2 FQNEAQ (reference sequence). There are 16 residues in the CDR3. The J segment lost 4 bases and the V segment lost 5 bases, leaving 10 bases of the junction unmatched. CDR3 DNA sequence: TGTGCCAGCAGCCCCCCAGTGGGAGGGTTCACCGGGGAGCTGTTTTTT. It specifies CASSPPVGGFTGELFF. Looking up the rest from reference TRBV7-9 and TRBJ2-2 gives the full variable domain: DTGVSQNPRHKITKRGQNVTFRCDPISEHNRLYWYRQTLGQGPEFLTYFQNEAQLEKSRLLSDRFSAERPKGSFSTLEIQRTEQGDSAMYLCASSPPVGGFTGELFFGEGSRLTVL.

V is TRBV27 and J is TRBJ2-1; 11 nucleotides line up with TRBD2. Trimming cost V 4 bases and J 6 bases; bases outside gene matches: 11. The CDR3 length is 17 residues. Germline CDR1 is MNHEY and CDR2 is SMNVEV (reference sequence). CDR3 bases: TGTGCCAGCAGTTCCGCAACACTAGCGGGAGTGGCCAATGAGCAGTTCTTC. Protein: CASSSATLAGVANEQFF.

The V call is TRBV2, the J call TRBJ2-7; 11 nucleotides agree with TRBD2. V dropped 5 bases and J dropped 7; count of bases not matched to a gene: 10. The CDR3 spans 15 residues. The germline V gene has CDR1 SNHLY and CDR2 FYNNEI. The CDR3 spells CASSTVSGRGGEQYF. The DNA of the CDR3 is TGTGCCAGCAGTACCGTTAGCGGGAGGGGGGGAGAGCAGTACTTC. The whole variable domain, remainder taken from reference TRBV2 and TRBJ2-7, is EPEVTQTPSHQVTQMGQEVILRCVPISNHLYFYWYRQILGQKVEFLVSFYNNEISEKSEIFDDQFSVERPDGSNFTLKIRSTKLEDSAMYFCASSTVSGRGGEQYFGPGTRLTVT.

This chain connects TRBV9 to TRBJ1-6; 11 nucleotides align to TRBD1. This CDR3 is 15 amino acids long. V shed 3 bases, J shed 7 bases, and the junction held 3 bases outside the gene matches. The germline V gene has CDR1 SGDLS and CDR2 YYNGEE. Here the CDR3 DNA reads TGTGCCAGCAGCGGGGGACAGGGGGGGAATTCACCCCTCCACTTT. Residues: CASSGGQGGNSPLHF. The variable domain in full, completed from reference TRBV9 and TRBJ1-6, reads DSGVTQTPKHLITATGQRVTLRCSPRSGDLSVYWYQQSLDQGLQFLIQYYNGEERAKGNILERFSAQQFPDLHSELNLSSLELGDSALYFCASSGGQGGNSPLHFGNGTRLTVT.

This chain links TRBV3-1 (or the pseudogene TRBV3-2) with TRBJ1-1, with 7 nucleotides matching TRBD1. The CDR3 runs 16 residues. V trimming: 6 bases; J trimming: 6 bases; junction bases outside the gene matches: 16. Germline values: CDR1 LGHDT, CDR2 YNNKEL (reference sequence). CDR3 loop: CASRSETQGIGAEAFF. CDR3 sequence (DNA): TGTGCCAGCAGGAGCGAAACACAGGGGATCGGCGCTGAAGCTTTCTTT.

The chain links TRBV11-3 to TRBJ2-7, with D possibly being TRBD1 (6 bases). CDR1 is SGHNT and CDR2 is YENEEA in the germline V gene. The CDR3 spans 14 residues. With 3 bases removed from V and 0 bases from J, the gap between germline ends came to 9 bases. The CDR3 nucleotides are TGTGCCAGCAGCTTGGACAGTAGCTCCTACGAGCAGTACTTC. Residues: CASSLDSSSYEQYF.

This clone was counted a few times. The chain joins TRBV5-1 to TRBJ1-4; a weak D match, TRBD1 (5 bases). The CDR3 runs to 14 residues. Trimming took 4 bases from V and 4 from J, leaving 11 bases between them. The germline CDR1 and CDR2 sequences are SGHRS and YFSETQ. Here the CDR3 reads CASSPQDSNEKLFF. The CDR3 nucleotides read TGCGCCAGCAGCCCCCAAGACAGTAATGAAAAACTGTTTTTT.